Listed below are T cell receptor beta chains from one sample, sequenced in a study of regulatory T cells in long-lasting Graves disease. In TCRdb, the multiplex PCR reads were re-called with MiXCR into one record per CDR3 protein. This table holds 350,000 to 550,000 distinct CDR3 sequences, about 14% found once. The same sample was also used in a study of T cells in Graves' hyperthyroidism and ophthalmopathy.

The material sequenced was peripheral blood mononuclear cells (PBMCs), taken at new diagnosis, from a patient treated with antithyroid drugs. Source of these receptors: a woman aged 45 to 65 with Graves disease. CDR3s include the opening cysteine and the closing phenylalanine or tryptophan. D genes are given only for firm matches. Size values are once, few and many counts, or a class for expanded clones, and some rows have none.

>TRBV10-2|many|TRBD2|TRBJ2-7
CASSGGTSDEQYF
TGCGCCAGCAGCGGAGGGACTAGCGACGAGCAGTACTTC
>TRBV7-2|many|TRBD1|TRBJ2-5
CASSSNPGTVETQYF
TGTGCCAGCAGCTCCAACCCCGGGACAGTAGAGACCCAGTACTTC
>TRBV11-2|many|TRBD2|TRBJ2-1
CASSLGLAGGPSSTLNEQFF
TGTGCCAGCAGCTTAGGGCTAGCGGGAGGACCCTCATCTACTTTGAATGAGCAGTTCTTC
>TRBV11-2|-|TRBD1|TRBJ2-6
CASSSRGNRGQSGANVLTF
TGTGCCAGCAGCTCGCGGGGAAACAGGGGGCAATCTGGGGCCAACGTCCTGACTTTC
>TRBV27|many|-|TRBJ1-1
CASSPTYSGTGAFF
TGTGCCAGCAGTCCTACCTACAGCGGTACGGGAGCTTTCTTT
>TRBV5-6|-|-|TRBJ1-4
CASSWAANEKLFF
TGTGCCAGCAGCTGGGCAGCTAATGAAAAACTGTTTTTT
>TRBV27|many|-|TRBJ2-4
CASSEGGVAKNIQYF
TGTGCCAGCAGTGAAGGGGGGGTAGCCAAAAACATTCAGTACTTC
>TRBV18|many|-|TRBJ2-2
CASSPPYRGTGELFF
TGTGCCAGCTCACCACCTTACAGAGGAACCGGGGAGCTGTTTTTT
>TRBV5-1|many|TRBD1|TRBJ1-5
CASSPGTGGVPQHF
TGCGCCAGCAGCCCCGGGACAGGGGGCGTCCCCCAGCATTTT
>TRBV18|-|-|TRBJ1-2
CASSPDGNYGYTF
TGTGCCAGCTCACCGGACGGTAACTATGGCTACACCTTC
>TRBV29-1|many|TRBD1|TRBJ2-3
CSGKTGEYTDTQYF
TGCAGCGGCAAAACAGGGGAATACACAGATACGCAGTATTTT
>TRBV7-3|-|-|TRBJ2-2
CASPTAGKLFF
TGTGCCAGCCCGACCGCGGGGAAGCTGTTTTTT
>TRBV28|many|-|TRBJ2-1
CASSLFQGSYNEQFF
TGTGCCAGCAGCTTATTCCAGGGGAGTTACAATGAGCAGTTCTTC
>TRBV6-1|many|TRBD2|TRBJ2-1
CASSIRLAGLNEQFF
TGTGCCAGCAGTATACGACTAGCGGGGTTAAATGAGCAGTTCTTC
>TRBV10-3|few|-|TRBJ2-7
CATLRESGYEQYF
TGTGCCACCCTCCGGGAATCGGGCTACGAGCAGTACTTC
>TRBV24-1|few|-|TRBJ1-1
CATSFGGSEAFF
TGTGCCACCAGTTTTGGAGGTAGTGAAGCTTTCTTT
>TRBV5-6|many|-|TRBJ1-2
CASSLIGIFYGYTF
TGTGCCAGCAGCTTGATCGGAATCTTCTATGGCTACACCTTC
>TRBV20-1|-|-|TRBJ2-3
CSANAGTSSTDTQYF
TGCAGTGCTAACGCAGGGACTTCAAGCACAGATACGCAGTATTTT